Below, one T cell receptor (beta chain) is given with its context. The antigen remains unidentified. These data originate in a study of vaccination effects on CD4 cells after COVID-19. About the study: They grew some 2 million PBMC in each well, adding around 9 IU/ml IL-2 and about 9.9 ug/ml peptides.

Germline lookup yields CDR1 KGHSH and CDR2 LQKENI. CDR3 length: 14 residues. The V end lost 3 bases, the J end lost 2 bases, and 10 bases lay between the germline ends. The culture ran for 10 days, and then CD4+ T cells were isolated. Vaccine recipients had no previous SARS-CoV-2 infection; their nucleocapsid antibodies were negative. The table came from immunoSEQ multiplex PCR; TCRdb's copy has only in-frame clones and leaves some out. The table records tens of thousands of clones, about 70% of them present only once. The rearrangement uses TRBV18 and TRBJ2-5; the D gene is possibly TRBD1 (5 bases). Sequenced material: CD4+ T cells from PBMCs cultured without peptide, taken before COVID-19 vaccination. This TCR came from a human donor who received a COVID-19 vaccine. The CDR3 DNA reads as TGTGCCAGCTCACCGGGGCAGTTGCAAGAGACCCAGTACTTC. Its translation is CASSPGQLQETQYF.